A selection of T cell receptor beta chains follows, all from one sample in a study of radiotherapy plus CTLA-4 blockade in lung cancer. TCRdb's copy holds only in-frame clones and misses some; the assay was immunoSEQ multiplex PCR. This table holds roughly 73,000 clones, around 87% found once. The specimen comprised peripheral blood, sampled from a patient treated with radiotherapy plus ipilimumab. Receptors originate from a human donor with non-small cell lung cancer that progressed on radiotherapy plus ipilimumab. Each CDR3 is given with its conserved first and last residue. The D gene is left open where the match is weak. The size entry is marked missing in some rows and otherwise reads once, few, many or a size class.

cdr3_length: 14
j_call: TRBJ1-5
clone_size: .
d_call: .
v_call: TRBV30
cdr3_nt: TGTGCCTGGAGTGCGGACACTAGCAATCAGCCCCAGCATTTT
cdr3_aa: CAWSADTSNQPQHF

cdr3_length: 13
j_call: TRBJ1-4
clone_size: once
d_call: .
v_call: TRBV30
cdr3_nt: TGTGCCTGGAGTCGGGGGTTCAATGAAAAACTGTTTTTT
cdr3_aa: CAWSRGFNEKLFF

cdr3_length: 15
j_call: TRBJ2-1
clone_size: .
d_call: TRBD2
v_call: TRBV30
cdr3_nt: TGTGCCTGGAGGCCGGTAGCGGGAGTTAGGGATGAGCAGTTCTTC
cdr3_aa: CAWRPVAGVRDEQFF

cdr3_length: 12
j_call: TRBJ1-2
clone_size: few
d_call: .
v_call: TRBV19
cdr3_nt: TGTGCCAGTAGTATAACAGGGAAAGGCTACACCTTC
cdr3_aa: CASSITGKGYTF

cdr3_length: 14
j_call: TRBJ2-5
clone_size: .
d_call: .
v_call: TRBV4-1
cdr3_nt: TGCGCCAGCAGCCATATACTGGGGCAAGAGACCCAGTACTTC
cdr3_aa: CASSHILGQETQYF

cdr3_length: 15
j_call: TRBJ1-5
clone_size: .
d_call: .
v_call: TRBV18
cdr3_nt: TGTGCCAGCTCACCAGAGGGGGGGGCCAATCAGCCCCAGCATTTT
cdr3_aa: CASSPEGGANQPQHF

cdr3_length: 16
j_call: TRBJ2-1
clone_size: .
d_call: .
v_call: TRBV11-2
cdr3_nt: TGTGCCAGCAGCCCAATGGACCTTCTACGTTACAATGAGCAGTTCTTC
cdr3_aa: CASSPMDLLRYNEQFF

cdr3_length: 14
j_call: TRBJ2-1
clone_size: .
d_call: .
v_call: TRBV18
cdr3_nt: TGTGCCAGCTTAGACTCGAGCTCCTACAATGAGCAGTTCTTC
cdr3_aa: CASLDSSSYNEQFF

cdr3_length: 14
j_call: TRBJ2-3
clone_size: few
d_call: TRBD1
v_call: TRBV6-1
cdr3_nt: TGTGCCAGCGAGCCGGGACAGGGACCAGATACGCAGTATTTT
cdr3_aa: CASEPGQGPDTQYF

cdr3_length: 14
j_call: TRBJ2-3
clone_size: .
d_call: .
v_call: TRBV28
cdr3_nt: TGTGCCAGCAGTCCACCGTTCCAGGACAGAGTGCAGTATTTT
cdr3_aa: CASSPPFQDRVQYF

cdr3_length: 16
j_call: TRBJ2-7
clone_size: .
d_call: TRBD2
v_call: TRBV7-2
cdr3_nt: TGTGCCAGCAGCGAATCGATCCGGGACTACTCCTACGAGCAGTACTTC
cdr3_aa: CASSESIRDYSYEQYF

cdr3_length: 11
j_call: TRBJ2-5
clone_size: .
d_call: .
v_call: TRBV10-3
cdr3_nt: TGTGCCATCAGTGTCCAAGAGACCCAGTACTTC
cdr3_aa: CAISVQETQYF

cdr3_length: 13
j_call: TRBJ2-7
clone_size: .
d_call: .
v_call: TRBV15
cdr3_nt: TGTGCCACCAGAAAGACCCCATCCTACGAGCAGTACTTC
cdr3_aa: CATRKTPSYEQYF

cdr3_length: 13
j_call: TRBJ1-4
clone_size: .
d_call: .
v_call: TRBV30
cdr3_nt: TGTGCCTGGAGTGGGGTAGATAATGAAAAACTGTTTTTT
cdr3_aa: CAWSGVDNEKLFF

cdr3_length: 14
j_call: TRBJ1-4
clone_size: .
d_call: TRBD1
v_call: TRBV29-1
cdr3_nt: TGCAGCGTCGCCCCGACAGGGCGGATTGAAAAACTGTTTTTT
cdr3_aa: CSVAPTGRIEKLFF

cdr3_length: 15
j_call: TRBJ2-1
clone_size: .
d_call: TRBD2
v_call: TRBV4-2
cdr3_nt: TGTGCCAGCAGCGCGGGACTAGCGGGAGACAATGAGCAGTTCTTC
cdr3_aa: CASSAGLAGDNEQFF

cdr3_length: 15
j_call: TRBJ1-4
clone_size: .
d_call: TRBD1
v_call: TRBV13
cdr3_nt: TGTGCCAGCAGCTTGCGTGGACAGGGTAATGAAAAACTGTTTTTT
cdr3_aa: CASSLRGQGNEKLFF

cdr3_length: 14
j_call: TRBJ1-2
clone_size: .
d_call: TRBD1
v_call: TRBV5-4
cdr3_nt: TGTGCCAGCAGCGTCACCGGGACAGGGGTCGGCTACACCTTC
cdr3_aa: CASSVTGTGVGYTF

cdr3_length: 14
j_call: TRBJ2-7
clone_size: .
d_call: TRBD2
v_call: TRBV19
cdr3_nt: TGTGCCAGTAGTCCCCTAGCGGGAGCCTACGAGCAGTACTTC
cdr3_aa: CASSPLAGAYEQYF

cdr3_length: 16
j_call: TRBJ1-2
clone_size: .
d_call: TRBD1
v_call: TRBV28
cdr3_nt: TGTGCCAGCAGTCTCCCGGACAGGGTGACGATCTATGGCTACACCTTC
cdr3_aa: CASSLPDRVTIYGYTF

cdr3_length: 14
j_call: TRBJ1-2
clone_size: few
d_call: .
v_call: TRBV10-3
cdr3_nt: TGTGCCATCAGTGAAATTCTGGTCAGCTATGGCTACACCTTC
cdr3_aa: CAISEILVSYGYTF

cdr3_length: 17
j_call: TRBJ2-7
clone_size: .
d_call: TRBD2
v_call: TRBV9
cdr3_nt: TGTGCCAGCAGCGTAGAAGTTTCGGGGACTAGTGCCTACGAGCAGTACTTC
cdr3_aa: CASSVEVSGTSAYEQYF

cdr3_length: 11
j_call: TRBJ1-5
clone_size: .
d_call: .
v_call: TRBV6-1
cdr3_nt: TGTGCCAGCAGTAAACGGGAGCCCCAGCATTTT
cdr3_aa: CASSKREPQHF

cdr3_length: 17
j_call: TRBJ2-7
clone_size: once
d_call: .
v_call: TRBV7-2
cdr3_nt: TGTGCCAGCAGCTTAGAGGTGCTGCTAGCGCATCCCTACGAGCAGTACTTC
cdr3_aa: CASSLEVLLAHPYEQYF

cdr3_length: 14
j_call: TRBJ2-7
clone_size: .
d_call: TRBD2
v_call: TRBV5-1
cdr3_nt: TGCGCCAGCAAAATAGCGGGAGGGCCCTACGAGCAGTACTTC
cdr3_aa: CASKIAGGPYEQYF

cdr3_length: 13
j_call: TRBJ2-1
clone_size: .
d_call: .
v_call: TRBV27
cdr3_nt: TGTGCCAGCAGTTATCGGCCGTACAATGAGCAGTTCTTC
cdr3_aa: CASSYRPYNEQFF

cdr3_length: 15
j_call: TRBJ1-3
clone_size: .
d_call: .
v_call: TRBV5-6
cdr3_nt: TGTGCCAGCAGCCTTTTGAGGGACTCTGGAAACACCATATATTTT
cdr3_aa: CASSLLRDSGNTIYF

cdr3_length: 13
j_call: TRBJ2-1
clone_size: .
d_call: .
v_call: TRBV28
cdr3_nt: TGTGCCAGCAGTTTGCGGGGACGGTATGAGCAGTTCTTC
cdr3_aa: CASSLRGRYEQFF

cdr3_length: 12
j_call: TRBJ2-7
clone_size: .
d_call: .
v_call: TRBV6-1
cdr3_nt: TGTGCCAGCAGTGAACAGGGTTACGAGCAGTACTTC
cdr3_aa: CASSEQGYEQYF

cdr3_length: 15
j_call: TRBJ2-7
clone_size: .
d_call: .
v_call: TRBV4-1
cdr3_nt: TGCGCCAGCAGCCAAGCACCCGGGAATTCCTACGAGCAGTACTTC
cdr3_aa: CASSQAPGNSYEQYF

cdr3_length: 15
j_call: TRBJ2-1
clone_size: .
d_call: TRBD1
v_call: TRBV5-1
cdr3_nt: TGCGCCAGCAGCACCCGACAGGGAAACTACAATGAGCAGTTCTTC
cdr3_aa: CASSTRQGNYNEQFF

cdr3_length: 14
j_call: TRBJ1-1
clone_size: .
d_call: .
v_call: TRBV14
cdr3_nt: TGTGCCAGCAGCCAATATCGCGAAGCAGGTGAAGCTTTCTTT
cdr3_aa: CASSQYREAGEAFF

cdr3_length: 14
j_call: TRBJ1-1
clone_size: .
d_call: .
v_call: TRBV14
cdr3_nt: TGTGCCAGCAGCCTCGCCAGGATTACCACTGAAGCTTTCTTT
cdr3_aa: CASSLARITTEAFF

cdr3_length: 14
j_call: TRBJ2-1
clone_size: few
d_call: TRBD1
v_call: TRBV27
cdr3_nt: TGTGCCAGCAGGAGACAGGGGACCTACAATGAGCAGTTCTTC
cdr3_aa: CASRRQGTYNEQFF

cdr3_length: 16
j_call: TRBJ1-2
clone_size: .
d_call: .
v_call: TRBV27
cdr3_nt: TGTGCCAGCAGTTTATCGATCGGCGAGACGGGCTATGGCTACACCTTC
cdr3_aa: CASSLSIGETGYGYTF

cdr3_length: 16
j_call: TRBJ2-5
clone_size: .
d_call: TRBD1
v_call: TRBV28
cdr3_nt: TGTGCCAGCAGTCTAGGGGGCAGGGGTCGGGGAGAGACCCAGTACTTC
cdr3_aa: CASSLGGRGRGETQYF

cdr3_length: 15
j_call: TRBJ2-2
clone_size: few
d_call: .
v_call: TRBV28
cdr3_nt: TGTGCCAGCAGCGCCGGGACAATGAACACCGGGGAGCTGTTTTTT
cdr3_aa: CASSAGTMNTGELFF

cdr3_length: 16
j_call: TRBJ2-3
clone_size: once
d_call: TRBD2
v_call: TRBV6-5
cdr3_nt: TGTGCCAGCAGTTACTACGGCGGGAGAATCGCAGATACGCAGTATTTT
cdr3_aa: CASSYYGGRIADTQYF

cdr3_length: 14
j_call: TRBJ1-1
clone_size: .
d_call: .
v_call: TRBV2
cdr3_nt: TGTGCCAGCACCGACCAATCCCGGAACACTGAAGCTTTCTTT
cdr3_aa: CASTDQSRNTEAFF

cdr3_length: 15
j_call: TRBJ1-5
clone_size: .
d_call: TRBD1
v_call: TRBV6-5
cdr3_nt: TGTGCCAGCAGTGCGGACAGGGGGGGCAATCAGCCCCAGCATTTT
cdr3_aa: CASSADRGGNQPQHF

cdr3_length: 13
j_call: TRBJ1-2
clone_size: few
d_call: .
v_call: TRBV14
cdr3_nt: TGTGCCAGCAGCCCGAGTTTGAACTATGGCTACACCTTC
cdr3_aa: CASSPSLNYGYTF